These T cell receptor beta chains were read from a single sample in a study of OX40 agonist ivuxolimab in advanced cancers. Generated by immunoSEQ multiplex PCR, the TCRdb table keeps only in-frame clones and is missing some. The sample carries tens of thousands of clones, less than 90% recorded once. The material sequenced was CD4+ or CD8+ T cells sorted from blood, taken in a trial of the OX40 agonist ivuxolimab. The receptors were sampled from an adult with an advanced solid tumor such as melanoma, head and neck, liver or kidney cancer. Each CDR3 is given without its conserved first and last residue.

v_call	j_call	cdr3_aa
TRBV9	TRBJ1-1	ASSDWTGNTEAF
TRBV10-3	TRBJ2-1	AISEMAGGHSYNEQF
TRBV5-1	TRBJ2-5	ASSLAASGGQETQY
TRBV10-3	TRBJ2-7	AISAGGEQY
TRBV4-3	TRBJ2-2	ASSQDGTVAGPTGELF
TRBV6-5	TRBJ2-1	ASFDLYNEQF
TRBV5-6	TRBJ2-7	ASSLGGVGQY
TRBV6-5	TRBJ2-5	ASMRDGVGETQY
TRBV1	TRBJ2-1	TSSQQGTSGLSYNEQF
TRBV2	TRBJ1-4	ASREDRGGGEKLF
TRBV6-1	TRBJ2-2	ASNPGLAGTGELF
TRBV10-2	TRBJ1-5	ASSVFAGRSYQPQH
TRBV11-2	TRBJ1-2	ASSLVGTGYGYT
TRBV30	TRBJ2-1	AWSVRSGSLVEQF
TRBV29-1	TRBJ2-5	SVGSSGSSETQY
TRBV5-4	TRBJ2-6	ASTSSYSGANVLT
TRBV7-8	TRBJ2-5	ASSLGSSGQETQY
TRBV7-9	TRBJ1-5	ASSLEVQPQH
TRBV25-1	TRBJ1-1	ASTRADLDTEAF
TRBV19	TRBJ1-2	ASSIIPWANYGYT
TRBV28	TRBJ1-1	ASSLVIGTGGGSLDEAF
TRBV27	TRBJ2-5	ASSPSGETQY
TRBV5-6	TRBJ2-6	ASSLGLGSLGGANVLT
TRBV18	TRBJ2-7	ASSPDRAYEQY
TRBV10-3	TRBJ2-2	AISESRGNTGELF
TRBV7-8	TRBJ2-5	ASSLITGMEETQY
TRBV30	TRBJ2-7	AWSVPNSGFSYEQY
TRBV7-8	TRBJ1-1	ASSLNRGRGTEAF
TRBV11-3	TRBJ2-7	ASIPPQY
TRBV10-1	TRBJ2-1	ASNSGRAGMDEQF
TRBV13	TRBJ2-7	ASSLGAEYEQY
TRBV27	TRBJ1-4	VSSLSGHEKLF
TRBV29-1	TRBJ2-2	SVDLGTSGIGAGELF
TRBV6-5	TRBJ1-2	ASSYSRGFNNYGYT
TRBV7-2	TRBJ2-7	ASSLVDYEQY
TRBV4-1	TRBJ2-7	ASSRLTGGIYEQY
TRBV5-1	TRBJ2-7	ASSLLAGGSYEQY
TRBV19	TRBJ1-3	ASSTTGTGNTIY
TRBV6-5	TRBJ2-6	ASSYSGGANVLT
TRBV13	TRBJ2-3	ASSLGGSPDTQY
TRBV5-1	.	ASQAGTGAYEQY
TRBV11-2	TRBJ2-1	ASSLGMSSYNEQF
TRBV5-1	TRBJ1-5	ASSLDGSNQPQH
TRBV29-1	TRBJ2-1	SVELTPYSYNEQF
TRBV5-1	TRBJ1-4	ASSQNRGEKLF
TRBV25-1	TRBJ1-4	ASRQGQGKNEKLF
TRBV21-1	TRBJ2-4	ASSRARETDIQY
TRBV19	TRBJ2-2	ASGTGETGELF